A selection of T cell receptor beta chains follows, all from one sample in a study of T-cell memory formation after mild COVID-19. Via MiXCR, TCRdb re-called the 5' RACE reads, giving one row per CDR3 protein. The sample has about 250,000 distinct CDR3 sequences, approximately 18% seen once. Material: PBMCs or a T cell subset sorted from them (not recorded which). Source of these receptors: a man younger than 30 who had mild COVID-19 (a few samples of this study predate the infection). Cell type and time point are not known. Both conserved end residues are part of each CDR3. A D gene is named only where the DNA matches it firmly. Not every row has a clone size; where given, it reads once, few, many or a size class.

TGTGCCACCAGCAGAGAAGGCCGGGGCGGCTATGGCTACACCTTC | CATSREGRGGYGYTF | TRBV15 | NA | once | TRBJ1-2
TGTGCCAGCAGCTTAGGGGGGCCCGGGACGTCCTTTGGCTACACCTTC | CASSLGGPGTSFGYTF | TRBV7-2 | NA | NA | TRBJ1-2
TGTGCCAGCAGCTTGGGAGGGTCTGTCACAGATACGCAGTATTTT | CASSLGGSVTDTQYF | TRBV5-8 | NA | NA | TRBJ2-3
TGTGCCAGCAGCCAAGATGGAGGGGCCAACGTCCTGACTTTC | CASSQDGGANVLTF | TRBV3-1 | NA | NA | TRBJ2-6
TGTGCCAGCAGCTCCACTTCGGCCGGGGCCAAAAACATTCAGTACTTC | CASSSTSAGAKNIQYF | TRBV11-2 | NA | few | TRBJ2-4
TGCAGCGTCGACGGGACAGATTCATTATATGGCTACACCTTC | CSVDGTDSLYGYTF | TRBV29-1 | TRBD1 | few | TRBJ1-2
TGCGCCAGCAGCGCCCGGGACAGGGGGGATCAGCCCCAGCATTTT | CASSARDRGDQPQHF | TRBV4-3 | TRBD1 | NA | TRBJ1-5
TGTGCCAGCAGCTTAGTAAGGGCGCTAGGGGGGGATACGCAGTATTTT | CASSLVRALGGDTQYF | TRBV7-2 | NA | many | TRBJ2-3
TGTGCCAGCAGTTTTCGAAATGGAAACACCATATATTTT | CASSFRNGNTIYF | TRBV6-5 | NA | few | TRBJ1-3
TGTGCCAGCAGTTTTGGGACAGGGGGCGGTAAAGCTTTCTTT | CASSFGTGGGKAFF | TRBV12-3/TRBV12-4 | TRBD1 | few | TRBJ1-1
TGCAGTGCTCCGGGACTAGCGGACAATGAGCAGTTCTTC | CSAPGLADNEQFF | TRBV20-1 | TRBD2 | few | TRBJ2-1
TGCGCCAGCAGCTTCCGGACCTCTTCCCCGGGTGGCTACACCTTC | CASSFRTSSPGGYTF | TRBV5-1 | NA | NA | TRBJ1-2
TGCGCCAGCAGCTCTCTCACCGGGTCAACGAACTATGGCTACACCTTC | CASSSLTGSTNYGYTF | TRBV5-1 | NA | few | TRBJ1-2
TGTGCCAGCAGCCCAAATCCCTACAATGAGCAGTTCTTC | CASSPNPYNEQFF | TRBV12-3/TRBV12-4 | NA | few | TRBJ2-1
TGTGCCAGCAGTCGAAGAGATACGCAGTATTTT | CASSRRDTQYF | TRBV12-3/TRBV12-4 | NA | many | TRBJ2-3
TGTGCCTGGAGTGGTAGGGGATACGAGCAGTACTTC | CAWSGRGYEQYF | TRBV30 | NA | few | TRBJ2-7
TGCGCCAGCACCCTCCTGGGTGCCGGGGAGCTGTTTTTT | CASTLLGAGELFF | TRBV5-1 | NA | NA | TRBJ2-2
TGTGCCAGCAAGCCCCAGGGGCGCCTCATTCAGCCCCAGCATTTT | CASKPQGRLIQPQHF | TRBV6-5 | NA | few | TRBJ1-5
TGTGCCAGCAGCTTGGCCGAGGCGGGCCGCTATGGCTACACCTTC | CASSLAEAGRYGYTF | TRBV5-6 | NA | NA | TRBJ1-2
TGTGCCAGCAGCTTAGTCCCGAGAGGGGAGCTGTTTTTT | CASSLVPRGELFF | TRBV7-4 | NA | few | TRBJ2-2
TGCAGTGCTAGGACCATCACCATGAACACTGAAGCTTTCTTT | CSARTITMNTEAFF | TRBV20-1 | NA | NA | TRBJ1-1
TGCGCCAGCAGCAGCGGACTAGCGGGGGGGTACTACGAGCAGTACTTC | CASSSGLAGGYYEQYF | TRBV4-3 | TRBD2 | many | TRBJ2-7
TGTGCCACCAGTGATTTTACAGGTGGGGCCAACGTCCTGACTTTC | CATSDFTGGANVLTF | TRBV24-1 | NA | few | TRBJ2-6
TGTGCCAGCAGCCTCGACAGGAGGAACACTGAAGCTTTCTTT | CASSLDRRNTEAFF | TRBV7-3 | NA | few | TRBJ1-1
TGCGCCAGCAGCCAAGTTGGTCAGAACACCGGGGAGCTGTTTTTT | CASSQVGQNTGELFF | TRBV4-3 | NA | few | TRBJ2-2
TGTGCCAGCAGTTTCTCGCGGGGCCCGAGGGATACGCAGTATTTT | CASSFSRGPRDTQYF | TRBV12-3/TRBV12-4 | NA | NA | TRBJ2-3
TGTGCCAGCAAGCGAAGGAACACTGAAGCTTTCTTT | CASKRRNTEAFF | TRBV6-2/TRBV6-3 | NA | NA | TRBJ1-1
TGTGCCAGCAGCGTATGGGGGGACTCGATGGGAAATGAGCAGTTCTTC | CASSVWGDSMGNEQFF | TRBV7-6 | NA | many | TRBJ2-1
TGTGCCAGCAGTTACGACAGGGCCTTCAATCAGCCCCAGCATTTT | CASSYDRAFNQPQHF | TRBV6-2/TRBV6-3 | TRBD1 | NA | TRBJ1-5
TGTGCCAGCAGTTACGACTCCCTGACAGGGACTTACGAGCAGTACTTC | CASSYDSLTGTYEQYF | TRBV6-5 | NA | few | TRBJ2-7
TGTGCCAGCGCTAAGGGACAGGGGGAGACCCAGTACTTC | CASAKGQGETQYF | TRBV28 | TRBD1 | NA | TRBJ2-5
TGTGCCAGCAGCTTACAGGCCACTGAAGCTTTCTTT | CASSLQATEAFF | TRBV7-9 | NA | many | TRBJ1-1
TGTGCCAGCAGCTTCGGGGCCACTGAAGCTTTCTTT | CASSFGATEAFF | TRBV11-2 | NA | NA | TRBJ1-1
TGTGCCAGCACGCGGACAGGCCGGAACACTGAAGCTTTCTTT | CASTRTGRNTEAFF | TRBV5-4 | TRBD1 | NA | TRBJ1-1
TGCGCCAGCAGCCAAAGGCGCCAGGCCTTCTCTGGAAACACCATATATTTT | CASSQRRQAFSGNTIYF | TRBV4-3 | NA | few | TRBJ1-3
TGCGCCAGCAGCCACCAACTAGCGGGGGAACACACAGATACGCAGTATTTT | CASSHQLAGEHTDTQYF | TRBV4-3 | TRBD2 | few | TRBJ2-3
TGTGCCCATAGGGTCAGGGACAATTCACCCCTCCACTTT | CAHRVRDNSPLHF | TRBV6-6 | NA | NA | TRBJ1-6